This T cell receptor (beta chain) was captured in a study of response to subunit inactivated influenza vaccine. Broader study findings: Few additional T cells are recruited per seasonal influenza vaccination, authors suggested.

TCRdb re-analysed the RT-PCR reads in MiXCR, keeping a single row per CDR3 protein. This sample has a few hundred thousand distinct CDR3 sequences, with around 22% found just once. The CDR3 length is 13 residues. Germline values: CDR1 MNHNS, CDR2 SASEGT. The V and J ends lost 6 bases and 5 bases, in that order; junction bases with no gene match: 3. This clonotype has a handful of counts. Its antigen is undetermined. This TCR derives from a man between 50 and 75 years old who received an inactivated influenza vaccine. The sequencing here drew on PBMCs from blood, taken less than 22 months after vaccination. V usage is TRBV6-1 and J usage is TRBJ1-4, with 7 nucleotides matching TRBD1. CDR3 region: CASSKGQNEKLFF. In DNA form, the CDR3 reads TGTGCCAGCAGCAAGGGACAGAATGAAAAACTGTTTTTT.